This TCR beta chain was obtained from a study of blood T cell repertoires in COVID-19. Clones were read by immunoSEQ multiplex PCR, and TCRdb kept only the in-frame ones, dropping some. The sample lists tens of thousands of clones; 70% to 80% were seen once. The CDR3 consists of 16 residues. CDR1 MNHEY and CDR2 SVGEGT come from the germline V gene. Trimming at V came to 5 bases and at J to 5 bases, leaving 4 bases not matched to a gene. The rearrangement links TRBV6-2 or TRBV6-3 to TRBJ2-2; TRBD2 matches 14 bases. What was sequenced was peripheral blood. This receptor was identified in a man in his sixties with active COVID-19. The DNA for the CDR3 is TGTGCCAGCAGTCTTGGACTAGCGGGAGGTACCGGGGAGCTGTTTTTT. It translates to CASSLGLAGGTGELFF.